A single sample gave rise to the 9 T cell receptor beta chains below, sequenced in a study of T-cell reconstitution after alpha-beta-depleted transplantation in children. Preparation of the TCRbeta library was carried out with unique molecular identifiers. TCRdb re-called the PCR reads with MiXCR, one entry per CDR3 protein. Among approximately 79,000 distinct CDR3 sequences, 15% to 20% were seen once, and the ten largest hold 45% to 55%. Here the sequenced sample was PBMCs, mostly from graft donor cells, taken 360 days after TCRalphabeta/CD19-depleted stem cell transplant. The receptors were gathered from a male patient between 2 and 15 years old who had a stem cell transplant for acute lymphoblastic leukemia, so the T cells may come from the graft donor.

This clonotype occurred a few times. The genes are TRBV10-3 and TRBJ2-7, with D unresolved. Germline CDR1 reads ENHRY; CDR2 reads SYGVKD. Trimming removed 3 bases from V and 2 bases from J, with 5 bases in between. This CDR3 comprises 12 residues. The CDR3 region has the DNA TGTGCCATCAGTGACGCGGCCTACGAGCAGTACTTC. This sequence encodes CAISDAAYEQYF.

This clonotype was detected only a few times. The chain has TRBV11-3 and TRBJ2-1, with a possible D match to TRBD2 (6 bases). The V end was cut by 4 bases, the J end by 4 bases, with 17 bases between. This CDR3 region has 16 residues. Per the germline V gene, CDR1 is SGHNT and CDR2 is YENEEA. CDR3 protein: CASSSRRGGDYNEQFF. For the CDR3, the DNA is TGTGCCAGCAGCTCCCGGAGGGGCGGGGATTACAATGAGCAGTTCTTC.

In this sample, this clonotype turned up a few times. The chain uses TRBV4-1 and TRBJ2-5, with 12 bases identical to TRBD2. The CDR3 is 16 amino acids. CDR1 MGHRA and CDR2 YSYEKL come from the germline V gene. V lost 7 bases to trimming and J lost 4 bases; unmatched junction nucleotides: 10. Here the CDR3 reads CASKGSPGLAGETQYF. The CDR3 coding sequence is TGCGCCAGCAAGGGCAGTCCGGGACTAGCGGGAGAGACCCAGTACTTC.

At least ten counts were recorded for this clonotype. This sequence joins TRBV20-1 and TRBJ2-5; a possible D gene is TRBD2 (5 bases). This CDR3 is 14 amino acids long. Germline CDR1 and CDR2: DFQATT and SNEGSKA (reference sequence). Trimming stripped 1 base from V and 5 bases from J, with 14 bases between. As DNA, the CDR3 is TGCAGTGCTAGAGTGGGCAGATGGAGGGAGACCCAGTACTTC. Translated: CSARVGRWRETQYF.

This clonotype was counted ten times or more. The chain carries TRBV29-1 and TRBJ1-2, with D tentatively TRBD1 (5 bases). Germline V lookup: CDR1 SQVTM, CDR2 ANQGSEA. V dropped 0 bases and J dropped 4 bases, with 6 bases sitting between them. The CDR3 runs to 12 residues. CDR3 residues: CSVEEGGYGYTF. The DNA for the CDR3 is TGCAGCGTTGAAGAGGGGGGCTATGGCTACACCTTC.

This rearrangement joins TRBV4-1 to TRBJ2-1; D is possibly TRBD2 (7 bases). Trimming took off 4 bases at V and 1 base at J, with 17 bases between the two ends. The CDR3 has 17 residues. Per the germline V gene, CDR1 is MGHRA and CDR2 is YSYEKL. Here the CDR3 reads CASSPGGVAESYNEQFF. DNA for the CDR3: TGCGCCAGCAGCCCGGGGGGCGTAGCGGAGTCCTACAATGAGCAGTTCTTC.

The CDR3 DNA follows: TGTGCCAGCAGTAAACCGGGACAGCACTACGAGCAGTACTTC. Amino acid sequence: CASSKPGQHYEQYF. The J gene is TRBJ2-7, the V gene TRBV6-1, with 7 positions matching TRBD1. V lost 5 bases and J lost 3; bases outside the gene matches: 7. The CDR3 is 14 amino acids. Germline V gene data show CDR1 as MNHNS and CDR2 as SASEGT.

This clonotype was seen at least ten times. The V gene is TRBV6-1, the J gene TRBJ1-2; a possible D gene is TRBD1 (5 bases). Trimming pared 11 bases from V and 0 bases from J, leaving 16 bases between. The CDR3 contains 14 residues. The germline gives CDR1 MNHNS, CDR2 SASEGT. CDR3 residues: CAVNTGVANYGYTF. The CDR3 DNA reads TGTGCCGTAAATACGGGGGTGGCTAACTATGGCTACACCTTC.

V gene TRBV6-5 combines with J gene TRBJ1-2; no definite D call. V was cut by 3 bases and J by 1 base, with 6 bases left in between. There are 13 residues in the CDR3. CDR1 MNHEY and CDR2 SVGAGI come from the germline V gene. The CDR3 region is CASSYGHNYGYTF. CDR3 in DNA: TGTGCCAGCAGTTATGGGCATAACTATGGCTACACCTTC.